These 23 T cell receptor beta chains share one sample of origin, sequenced in a study of blood T cell repertoires in COVID-19. Using immunoSEQ multiplex PCR, the repertoire was profiled, and TCRdb retains in-frame clones only, with some absent. The repertoire holds approximately 80,000 clones, about 85% seen once, with approximately 2.8% in the top ten. The sequencing input was peripheral blood. Receptor source: a woman older than 75 with COVID-19, enrolled during active disease.

The chain is built from TRBV5-1 and TRBJ2-1; a weak D match, TRBD2 (5 bases). From germline, CDR1 is SGHRS and CDR2 YFSETQ. V lost 0 bases and J lost 5, with 9 bases in between. This CDR3 has 14 amino acids. In DNA, the CDR3 is TGCGCCAGCAGCTTGGCCGGGGAACACAATGAGCAGTTCTTC. Encoded protein: CASSLAGEHNEQFF. The full variable domain, completed using reference TRBV5-1 and TRBJ2-1, is KAGVTQTPRYLIKTRGQQVTLSCSPISGHRSVSWYQQTPGQGLQFLFEYFSETQRNKGNFPGRFSGRQFSNSRSEMNVSTLELGDSALYLCASSLAGEHNEQFFGPGTRLTVL.

Comment on this clone: The junction does not match germline at one end; this may be a read error. The chain has TRBV3-1 (or the pseudogene TRBV3-2) and TRBJ2-7, with D possibly TRBD2 on 5 matching bases. Germline V gene data show CDR1 as LGHDT and CDR2 as YNNKEL (reference sequence). The CDR3 has 14 amino acids. CDR3 DNA sequence: TGTGCCAGCAGCCAAACAGCGGTTGACTACAAGCAGTACTTC. Translating it yields CASSQTAVDYKQYF.

The chain combines TRBV27 with TRBJ2-1, with TRBD2 matching 8 bases. The CDR3 is 12 residues long. V dropped 3 bases and J dropped 15; count of bases not matched to a gene: 7. CDR1 and CDR2 (germline): MNHEY, SMNVEV (reference sequence). CDR3 nucleotide sequence: TGTGCCAGCAGTTTCCACGGGACTAGGCTGTTCTTC. It translates to CASSFHGTRLFF.

The chain combines TRBV19 with TRBJ2-1; 9 bases agree with TRBD2. The ends lost 3 bases at V and 7 bases at J; junction bases unmatched: 7. Germline lookup yields CDR1 LNHDA and CDR2 SQIVND (reference sequence). This CDR3 spans 15 amino acids. The CDR3 is CASSILAGGLNEQFF. The CDR3 DNA reads TGTGCCAGTAGTATTCTCGCGGGGGGGCTGAATGAGCAGTTCTTC. The entire variable domain, with the rest obtained from reference TRBV19 and TRBJ2-1, is as follows: DGGITQSPKYLFRKEGQNVTLSCEQNLNHDAMYWYRQDPGQGLRLIYYSQIVNDFQKGDIAEGYSVSREKKESFPLTVTSAQKNPTAFYLCASSILAGGLNEQFFGPGTRLTVL.

The chain has TRBV5-4 and TRBJ2-5; D is undetermined. Germline CDR1 is SGHNT and CDR2 is YYREEE (reference sequence). The CDR3 is 13 residues long. V was trimmed by 0 bases and J by 1 base, leaving 4 bases between them. The CDR3 reads CASSLAFQETQYF. CDR3 nucleotide sequence: TGTGCCAGCAGCTTGGCCTTCCAAGAGACCCAGTACTTC. Supplemented by reference TRBV5-4 and TRBJ2-5, the full variable domain reads ETGVTQSPTHLIKTRGQQVTLRCSSQSGHNTVSWYQQALGQGPQFIFQYYREEENGRGNFPPRFSGLQFPNYSSELNVNALELDDSALYLCASSLAFQETQYFGPGTRLLVL.

V gene TRBV18 combines with J gene TRBJ2-7, with TRBD2 as a possible D gene (5 bases). This CDR3 comprises 15 residues. The V gene's germline CDR1 is KGHSH and CDR2 LQKENI. Trimming left V 2 bases short and J 3 bases short, with 14 bases between. Written as DNA, the CDR3 is TGTGCCAGCTCACCAGGTTGGGAGCGCTACTACGAGCAGTACTTC. It codes for CASSPGWERYYEQYF. Full variable domain (outside the CDR3, taken from reference TRBV18 and TRBJ2-7): NAGVMQNPRHLVRRRGQEARLRCSPMKGHSHVYWYRQLPEEGLKFMVYLQKENIIDESGMPKERFSAEFPKEGPSILRIQQVVRGDSAAYFCASSPGWERYYEQYFGPGTRLTVT.

CDR3 sequence reads: CASSVEGGGTYEQYF. The DNA of the CDR3 is TGTGCCAGCAGCGTAGAGGGCGGGGGGACCTACGAGCAGTACTTC. This rearrangement joins TRBV9 to TRBJ2-7; 8 bases are a match to TRBD2. This CDR3 is 15 amino acids long. The germline CDR1 and CDR2 sequences are SGDLS and YYNGEE. V was pared by 0 bases and J by 2 bases, with 4 bases of the junction left unmatched.

The rearrangement links TRBV5-1 to TRBJ1-2; D might be TRBD1 (6 bases). CDR3 length: 18 residues. Germline V gene lookup returns CDR1 SGHRS and CDR2 YFSETQ. The V end was cut by 4 bases, the J end by 4 bases, with 26 bases between. The CDR3 DNA follows: TGCGCCAGCAGCCCTATCCCCCGGACACAGGGAGGGACCTATGGCTACACCTTC. Its protein product is CASSPIPRTQGGTYGYTF.

This sequence joins TRBV4-3 and TRBJ1-2; D may be TRBD1 (6 bases). The length of the CDR3 is 15 residues. Germline CDR1 reads LGHNA; CDR2 reads YSLEER. V was clipped by 4 bases and J by 4 bases, with 16 bases between them. CDR3 DNA: TGCGCCAGCAGCCGTTCGACAGGCCCTTCCTATGGCTACACCTTC. Its protein is CASSRSTGPSYGYTF.

This clone was found a few times. V gene TRBV3-1 (or the pseudogene TRBV3-2) combines with J gene TRBJ1-2; 8 nucleotides agree with TRBD1. The J segment lost 8 bases and the V segment lost 2 bases, leaving 13 bases of the junction unmatched. From germline, CDR1 is LGHDT and CDR2 YNNKEL (reference sequence). The CDR3 is 16 amino acids. In DNA form, the CDR3 reads TGTGCCAGCAGCCAATTGTGGGAAAGGACAGGGCGAGGCTACACCTTC. It specifies CASSQLWERTGRGYTF.

The V call is TRBV20-1, the J call TRBJ1-1; 9 bases map to TRBD1. The V gene's germline CDR1 is DFQATT and CDR2 SNEGSKA (reference sequence). The CDR3 is 14 residues long. V trimming: 3 bases; J trimming: 7 bases; junction bases outside the gene matches: 9. The CDR3, as DNA: TGCAGTGCTAGTGGGGGGACAGGGAATATTGAAGCTTTCTTT. Encoded protein: CSASGGTGNIEAFF.

The genes are TRBV5-1 and TRBJ2-1; 9 nucleotides align to TRBD1. The junction had 9 bases not matched to a gene; V was cut back by 4 bases and J by 10 bases. This CDR3 has 14 amino acids. Per germline, CDR1 SGHRS and CDR2 YFSETQ. CDR3 sequence (DNA): TGCGCCAGCAGCCGACAACAGGGGGCCGGGGAGCAGTTCTTC. It codes for CASSRQQGAGEQFF.

The chain couples TRBV29-1 to TRBJ1-4; 7 nucleotides line up with TRBD1. Trimming at V came to 6 bases and at J to 0 bases, leaving 7 bases not matched to a gene. From germline, CDR1 is SQVTM and CDR2 ANQGSEA. This CDR3 is 15 amino acids long. This CDR3 reads CSVGDRPATNEKLFF. Written as DNA, the CDR3 is TGCAGCGTCGGGGACAGACCTGCAACTAATGAAAAACTGTTTTTT.

The chain joins TRBV6-5 to TRBJ1-1; 8 positions agree with TRBD1. Looked up from germline, CDR1 is MNHEY and CDR2 is SVGAGI. There are 15 residues in the CDR3. With V trimmed by 6 bases and J by 1 base, 7 bases remained unmatched. The CDR3 loop is CASRRDRGKNTEAFF. The CDR3 bases are TGTGCCAGCAGACGCGACAGGGGAAAGAACACTGAAGCTTTCTTT.

In this sample, this clone turned up a few times. The chain is built from TRBV5-4 and TRBJ2-2, with D maybe TRBD2 (5 bases). The CDR3 has 14 residues. V was trimmed by 4 bases and J by 3 bases, leaving 10 bases between them. Germline-derived CDR1 and CDR2 are SGHNT and YYREEE (reference sequence). The CDR3 DNA follows: TGTGCCAGCAGCGCCCGGCGGGACACCGGGGAGCTGTTTTTT. It encodes CASSARRDTGELFF.

This chain joins TRBV2 and TRBJ1-2; D is uncertain. The CDR3 contains 13 residues. CDR1 is SNHLY, CDR2 FYNNEI, per germline. V was pared by 6 bases and J by 2 bases, with 10 bases between. The CDR3 nucleotides read TGTGCCAGCAGCCCCGGACTGAACTATGGCTACACCTTC. Amino acids: CASSPGLNYGYTF.

This clone was counted between two and nine times. The V gene is TRBV3-1 (or the pseudogene TRBV3-2), the J gene TRBJ1-5, with 7 nucleotides matching TRBD1. Germline V gene data show CDR1 as LGHDT and CDR2 as YNNKEL (reference sequence). This CDR3 has 15 residues. Unmatched junction bases numbered 6, after V lost 4 bases and J lost 3 bases. CDR3 sequence: CASSPLGQTNQPQHF. Written as DNA, the CDR3 is TGTGCCAGCAGCCCTTTGGGACAGACCAATCAGCCCCAGCATTTT.

The chain joins TRBV27 to TRBJ2-7; 14 bases agree with TRBD2. V dropped 6 bases and J dropped 1; count of bases not matched to a gene: 5. The CDR3 runs 16 residues. Germline V gives CDR1 MNHEY, CDR2 SMNVEV (reference sequence). This CDR3 reads CASRGLAGAYSYEQYF. The DNA of the CDR3 is TGTGCCAGCAGGGGACTAGCGGGAGCCTATTCCTACGAGCAGTACTTC.

The chain recombines TRBV5-6 with TRBJ2-7, with D perhaps matching TRBD2 (5 bases). The germline V gene encodes CDR1 SGHDT and CDR2 YYEEEE. Trimming took off 5 bases at V and 7 bases at J, with 19 bases between the two ends. The CDR3 sequence is 14 residues long. This CDR3 reads CASRHGPPGGEQYF. CDR3 DNA: TGTGCCAGCAGGCACGGCCCCCCGGGCGGGGAGCAGTACTTC.

This chain connects TRBV5-6 to TRBJ2-5, with D possibly being TRBD2 (6 bases). The CDR3 runs to 15 residues. The V gene lost 4 bases and the J gene lost 3 bases, with 16 bases spanning the gap. Germline CDR1 SGHDT, CDR2 YYEEEE. The CDR3 protein is CASSEGTYTKETQYF. The CDR3 DNA follows: TGTGCCAGCAGCGAAGGGACTTATACCAAAGAGACCCAGTACTTC. Full variable domain (rest looked up from reference TRBV5-6 and TRBJ2-5): DAGVTQSPTHLIKTRGQQVTLRCSPKSGHDTVSWYQQALGQGPQFIFQYYEEEERQRGNFPDRFSGHQFPNYSSELNVNALLLGDSALYLCASSEGTYTKETQYFGPGTRLLVL.

This rearrangement joins TRBV2 to TRBJ2-1, with 7 nucleotides matching TRBD2. The germline V gene has CDR1 SNHLY and CDR2 FYNNEI. V was pared by 10 bases and J by 7 bases, with 4 bases of the junction left unmatched. CDR3 length: 11 residues. The CDR3 coding sequence is TGTGCCATGGGACTAAGGAATGAGCAGTTCTTC. This gives the protein CAMGLRNEQFF.

This clone was observed a handful of times. The gene calls are TRBV21-1 and TRBJ2-2; the D call of TRBD2 is as the table states it, not checked on the DNA. TRBV21-1 is a pseudogene segment. This CDR3 has 17 amino acids. The DNA of the CDR3 is TGTGCCAGCAGAACTCTCCGGCGGGGGAAAGGCACCGGGGAGCTGTTTTTT. This codes for CASRTLRRGKGTGELFF.

On this clone itself: One end of the junction is discordant with germline, which a read error may explain. The chain combines TRBV11-2 with TRBJ2-7; 10 nucleotides line up with TRBD1. This CDR3 is 12 amino acids long. Per the germline V gene, CDR1 is SGHAT and CDR2 is FQNNGV. CDR3 in amino acids: CASSLGTGGGNF. Written as DNA, the CDR3 is TGTGCCAGCAGCTTAGGGACAGGGGGAGGGAACTTC.